This TCR beta chain was retrieved from a study of cytomegalovirus exposure and HLA in healthy donors. Regarding the study as a whole: Earlier analysis found most TCR beta V segments productive about 87% or about 30% of the time.

PCR used 60 Vbeta primers and 13 Jbeta primers. The assay was immunoSEQ multiplex PCR, and TCRdb's table has in-frame clones only and misses some. Of about 170,000 clones detected, 70% to 90% appear once; the ten largest clones hold approximately 2.5%. As concerns this clone: As yet, its antigen is unknown.

CDR1 is SGHNT and CDR2 is YENEEA in the germline V gene. Trimming took off 1 base at V and 5 bases at J, with 6 bases between the two ends. This CDR3 has 13 residues. The sample consisted of PBMCs. The sequence was obtained from a man aged 25 to 45 in good health and CMV-seropositive. The genes are TRBV11-3 and TRBJ2-1; the D is unclear. For the CDR3, the DNA is TGTGCCAGCAGCTTAGTAAGCGACAATGAGCAGTTCTTC. As protein: CASSLVSDNEQFF.